A single sample is the source of the 11 T cell receptor beta chains below, sequenced in a study of blood T cell repertoires in COVID-19. Libraries were prepared by immunoSEQ multiplex PCR; TCRdb keeps only in-frame clonotypes and omits some of them. The data contain 100,000 to 150,000 clones, roughly 92% of them singletons. Input material: peripheral blood. Receptors originate from a man aged 45-60 years with COVID-19, enrolled during active disease.

This chain connects TRBV5-1 to TRBJ1-5; 7 positions agree with TRBD1. Germline V gene data show CDR1 as SGHRS and CDR2 as YFSETQ. Unmatched junction bases numbered 8, after V lost 4 bases and J lost 7 bases. This CDR3 comprises 14 residues. The CDR3 region is CASSLGGAGQPQHF. The CDR3, as DNA: TGCGCCAGCAGCCTAGGGGGCGCCGGGCAGCCCCAGCATTTT.

The sample holds one count of this clone. The rearrangement links TRBV29-1 to TRBJ2-3; D remains ambiguous. Germline lookup yields CDR1 SQVTM and CDR2 ANQGSEA. V was cut by 4 bases and J by 4 bases, with 9 bases left in between. The CDR3 is made up of 12 amino acids. The CDR3 sequence is CSVGNRADTQYF. CDR3 sequence (DNA): TGCAGCGTTGGGAATCGGGCAGATACGCAGTATTTT.

The chain joins TRBV28 to TRBJ1-2, with a tentative D call TRBD1 (5 bases). This CDR3 contains 14 residues. Trimming removed 7 bases at V and 3 bases at J, with 15 bases between. CDR1 is MDHEN, CDR2 SYDVKM, per germline. The DNA of the CDR3 is TGTGCCAGCACCCTTAGGGGTTTCGACTATGGCTACACCTTC. Encoded protein: CASTLRGFDYGYTF.

The chain joins TRBV3-1 (or the pseudogene TRBV3-2) to TRBJ2-2; 9 positions match TRBD2. Unmatched junction bases numbered 8, after V lost 0 bases and J lost 6 bases. The CDR3 sequence is 17 residues long. CDR1 and CDR2 from the germline V gene are LGHDT and YNNKEL (reference sequence). CDR3 amino acids: CASSQEAASGIPGELFF. For the CDR3, the DNA is TGTGCCAGCAGCCAAGAGGCGGCTAGCGGGATCCCCGGGGAGCTGTTTTTT.

The CDR3, as DNA: TGTGCCACCTCCGACTTCACAGATACGCAGTATTTT. Translated, it gives CATSDFTDTQYF. The chain uses TRBV7-9 and TRBJ2-3; D is unclear. Trimming left V 10 bases short and J 2 bases short, with 10 bases between. Per the germline V gene, CDR1 is SEHNR and CDR2 is FQNEAQ (reference sequence). The CDR3 totals 12 residues.

V gene TRBV19 combines with J gene TRBJ1-2, with TRBD1 matching over 7 bases. CDR1 and CDR2 from the germline V gene are LNHDA and SQIVND (reference sequence). V trimming: 8 bases; J trimming: 8 bases; junction bases outside the gene matches: 17. The CDR3 spans 15 residues. The DNA for the CDR3 is TGTGCCAGTGGGATCGACAGGGAAGCGGTGAGGGGCTACACCTTC. Protein: CASGIDREAVRGYTF.

The chain uses TRBV10-2 and TRBJ2-1; D might be TRBD2 (7 bases). Per germline, CDR1 WSHSY and CDR2 SAAADI. Deletions cut 3 bases from V and 5 bases from J, with 20 bases between. The CDR3 loop spans 17 amino acids. The CDR3 DNA sequence: TGCGCCAGCAGTGACGGGGGGCTAGCGTCTACGCACAATGAGCAGTTCTTC. It is translated as CASSDGGLASTHNEQFF.

The J gene is TRBJ1-3, the V gene TRBV30, with D tentatively TRBD1 (5 bases). CDR1 and CDR2 (germline): GTSNPN, SVGIG (reference sequence). This CDR3 spans 12 amino acids. The V end lost 4 bases, the J end lost 1 base, and 5 bases lay between the germline ends. In DNA, the CDR3 is TGTGCCTGGAAGGGGTCTGGAAACACCATATATTTT. Translating gives CAWKGSGNTIYF. Filled out from reference TRBV30 and TRBJ1-3, the complete variable domain reads SQTIHQWPATLVQPVGSPLSLECTVEGTSNPNLYWYRQAAGRGLQLLFYSVGIGQISSEVPQNLSASRPQDRQFILSSKKLLLSDSGFYLCAWKGSGNTIYFGEGSWLTVV.

The count of this clone is one. V gene TRBV5-6 combines with J gene TRBJ1-1, with D perhaps TRBD1 (5 bases). Per germline, CDR1 SGHDT and CDR2 YYEEEE. The CDR3 runs to 16 residues. V gave up 1 base and J gave up 4 bases, with 17 bases separating them. The CDR3 here is CASSLITPRGVTEAFF. For the CDR3, the DNA is TGTGCCAGCAGCTTGATTACCCCTCGGGGGGTCACTGAAGCTTTCTTT.

V and J are TRBV11-2 and TRBJ1-1, with 8 bases fitting TRBD1. Germline V gives CDR1 SGHAT, CDR2 FQNNGV. After removal of 10 bases from V and 7 bases from J, the junction contained 11 bases not matched to a gene. The CDR3 runs 13 residues. The CDR3 bases are TGTGCCACACGAATAGGAGGACAGGGTGAAGCTTTCTTT. Translating gives CATRIGGQGEAFF.

V is TRBV19 and J is TRBJ2-7, with 9 bases aligning to TRBD2. The CDR3 length is 15 residues. The ends lost 3 bases at V and 6 bases at J; junction bases unmatched: 9. Germline V CDR1 and CDR2: LNHDA, SQIVND (reference sequence). CDR3: CASSIKLAGVSEQYV. CDR3 nucleotide sequence: TGTGCCAGTAGTATTAAGTTAGCGGGAGTCAGCGAGCAGTACGTC.